Detailed here is one TCR beta chain. The record originates from a study of patients and donors after allogeneic stem cell transplantation. Via MiXCR, TCRdb re-called the RT-PCR reads, giving one row per CDR3 protein. The table has roughly 880,000 distinct CDR3 sequences, about a sixth seen once; the top ten hold roughly 6%. The sample consisted of blood, either unsorted or a sorted T cell fraction (not recorded which). The receptor comes from a human donor who was either an allogeneic HSCT recipient or a stem cell or donor lymphocyte infusion donor (not recorded which). It is not recorded whose cells these are; they may come from a transplant donor.

DNA for the CDR3: TGTGCCAGCAGTTGGGCTGAAGCTTTCTTT. Translation: CASSWAEAFF. The chain couples TRBV2 to TRBJ1-1; no definite D call. From germline, CDR1 is SNHLY and CDR2 FYNNEI. V was clipped by 5 bases and J by 6 bases, with 4 bases between them. This CDR3 is 10 amino acids long.